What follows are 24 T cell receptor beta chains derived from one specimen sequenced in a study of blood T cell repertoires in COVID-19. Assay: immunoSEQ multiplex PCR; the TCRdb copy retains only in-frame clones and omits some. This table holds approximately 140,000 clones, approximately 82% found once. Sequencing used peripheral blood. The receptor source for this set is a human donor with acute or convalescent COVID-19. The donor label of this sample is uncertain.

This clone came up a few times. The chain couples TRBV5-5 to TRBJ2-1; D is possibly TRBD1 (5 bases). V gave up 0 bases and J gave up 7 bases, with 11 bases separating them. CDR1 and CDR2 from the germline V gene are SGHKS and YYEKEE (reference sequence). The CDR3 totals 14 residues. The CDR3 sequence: CASSLGIDSNEQFF. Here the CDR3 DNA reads TGTGCCAGCAGCTTGGGGATTGACAGTAATGAGCAGTTCTTC. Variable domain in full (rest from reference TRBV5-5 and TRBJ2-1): DAGVTQSPTHLIKTRGQQVTLRCSPISGHKSVSWYQQVLGQGPQFIFQYYEKEERGRGNFPDRFSARQFPNYSSELNVNALLLGDSALYLCASSLGIDSNEQFFGPGTRLTVL.

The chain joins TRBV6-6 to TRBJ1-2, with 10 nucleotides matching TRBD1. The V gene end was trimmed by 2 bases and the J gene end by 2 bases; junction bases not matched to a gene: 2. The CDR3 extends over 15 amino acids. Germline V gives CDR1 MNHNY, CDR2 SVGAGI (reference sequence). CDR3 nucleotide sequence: TGTGCCAGCAGTTACGGGACAGGGGCGAACTATGGCTACACCTTC. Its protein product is CASSYGTGANYGYTF.

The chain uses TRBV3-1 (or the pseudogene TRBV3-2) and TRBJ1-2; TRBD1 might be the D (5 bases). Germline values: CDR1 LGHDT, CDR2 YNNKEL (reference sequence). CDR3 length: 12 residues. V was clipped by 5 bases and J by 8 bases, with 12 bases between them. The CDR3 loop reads CASSGGGYGYTF. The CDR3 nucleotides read TGTGCCAGCAGCGGGGGAGGGTACGGCTACACCTTC.

The CDR3 here is CASSIGGQGRLAFF. CDR3 nucleotide sequence: TGTGCCAGTAGTATCGGGGGACAGGGTCGACTCGCTTTCTTT. J is TRBJ1-1 and V is TRBV19, with 9 bases lining up with TRBD1. Germline V CDR1 and CDR2: LNHDA, SQIVND (reference sequence). Trimming cost V 3 bases and J 11 bases; bases outside gene matches: 10. The CDR3 is 14 residues long.

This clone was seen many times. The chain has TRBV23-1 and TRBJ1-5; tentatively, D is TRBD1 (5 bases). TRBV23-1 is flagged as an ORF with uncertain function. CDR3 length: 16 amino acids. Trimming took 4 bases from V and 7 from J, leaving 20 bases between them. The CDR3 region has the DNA TGCGCCAGCAGTCGTCGGCTACAGGAGTGGGGACAGCCCCAGCATTTT. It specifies CASSRRLQEWGQPQHF.

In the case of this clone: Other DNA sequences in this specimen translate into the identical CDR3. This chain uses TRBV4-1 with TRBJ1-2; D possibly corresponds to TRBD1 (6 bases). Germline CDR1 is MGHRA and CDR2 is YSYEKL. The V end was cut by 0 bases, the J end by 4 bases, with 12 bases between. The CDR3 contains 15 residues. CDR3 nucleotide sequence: TGCGCCAGCAGCCAAGAAGGGGGACGGGGCTATGGCTACACCTTC. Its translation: CASSQEGGRGYGYTF.

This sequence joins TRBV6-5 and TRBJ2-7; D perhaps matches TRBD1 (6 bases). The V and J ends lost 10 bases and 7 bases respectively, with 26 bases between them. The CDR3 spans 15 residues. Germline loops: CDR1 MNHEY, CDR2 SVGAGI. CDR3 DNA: TGTGCCACCACCGAACGGATCCGGGCAGGGGTGGAGCAGTACTTC. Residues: CATTERIRAGVEQYF.

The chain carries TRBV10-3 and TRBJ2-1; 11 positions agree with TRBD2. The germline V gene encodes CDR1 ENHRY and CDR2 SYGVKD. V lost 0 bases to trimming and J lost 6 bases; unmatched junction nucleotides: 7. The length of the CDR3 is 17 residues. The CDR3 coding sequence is TGTGCCATCAGTGAGTCTCTAGCGGGGGGCGCTCGCAATGAGCAGTTCTTC. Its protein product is CAISESLAGGARNEQFF.

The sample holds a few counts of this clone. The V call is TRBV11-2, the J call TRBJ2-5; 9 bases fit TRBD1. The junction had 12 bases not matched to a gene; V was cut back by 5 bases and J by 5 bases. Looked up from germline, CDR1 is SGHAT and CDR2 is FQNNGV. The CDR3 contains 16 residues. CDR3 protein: CASSRWGTGHPETQYF. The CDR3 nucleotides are TGTGCCAGCAGCAGGTGGGGGACAGGGCATCCGGAGACCCAGTACTTC.

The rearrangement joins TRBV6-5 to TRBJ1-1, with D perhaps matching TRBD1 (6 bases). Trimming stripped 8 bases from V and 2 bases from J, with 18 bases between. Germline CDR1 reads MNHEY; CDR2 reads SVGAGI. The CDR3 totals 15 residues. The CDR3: CASSYRPGTNTEAFF. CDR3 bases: TGTGCCAGCTCTTATCGTCCGGGGACAAACACTGAAGCTTTCTTT.

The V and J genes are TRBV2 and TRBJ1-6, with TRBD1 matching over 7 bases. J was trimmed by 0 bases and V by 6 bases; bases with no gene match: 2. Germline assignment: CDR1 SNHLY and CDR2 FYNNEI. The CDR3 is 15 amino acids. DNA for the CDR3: TGTGCCAGCAGGACAGGGAGCTCCTATAATTCACCCCTCCACTTT. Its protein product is CASRTGSSYNSPLHF. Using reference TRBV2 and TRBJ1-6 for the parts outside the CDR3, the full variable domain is EPEVTQTPSHQVTQMGQEVILRCVPISNHLYFYWYRQILGQKVEFLVSFYNNEISEKSEIFDDQFSVERPDGSNFTLKIRSTKLEDSAMYFCASRTGSSYNSPLHFGNGTRLTVT.

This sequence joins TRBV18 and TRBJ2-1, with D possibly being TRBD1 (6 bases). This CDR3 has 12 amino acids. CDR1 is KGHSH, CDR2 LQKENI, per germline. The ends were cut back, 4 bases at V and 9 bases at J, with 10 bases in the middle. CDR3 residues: CASSQQGGEQFF. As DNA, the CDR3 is TGTGCCAGCTCACAACAGGGTGGTGAGCAGTTCTTC. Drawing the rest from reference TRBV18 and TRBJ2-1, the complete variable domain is NAGVMQNPRHLVRRRGQEARLRCSPMKGHSHVYWYRQLPEEGLKFMVYLQKENIIDESGMPKERFSAEFPKEGPSILRIQQVVRGDSAAYFCASSQQGGEQFFGPGTRLTVL.

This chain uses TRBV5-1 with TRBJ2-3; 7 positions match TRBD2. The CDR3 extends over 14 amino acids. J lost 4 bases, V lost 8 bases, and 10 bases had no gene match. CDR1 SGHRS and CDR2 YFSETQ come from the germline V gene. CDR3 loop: CASLLAPLADTQYF. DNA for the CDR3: TGCGCCAGTTTACTAGCGCCCCTCGCAGATACGCAGTATTTT.

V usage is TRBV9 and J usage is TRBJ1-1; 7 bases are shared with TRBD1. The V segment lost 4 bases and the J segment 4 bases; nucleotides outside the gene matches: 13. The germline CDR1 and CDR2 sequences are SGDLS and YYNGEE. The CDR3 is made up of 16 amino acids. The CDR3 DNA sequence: TGTGCCAGCAGCCCCAAGGAGGGGGCCGGGGGCACTGAAGCTTTCTTT. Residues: CASSPKEGAGGTEAFF.

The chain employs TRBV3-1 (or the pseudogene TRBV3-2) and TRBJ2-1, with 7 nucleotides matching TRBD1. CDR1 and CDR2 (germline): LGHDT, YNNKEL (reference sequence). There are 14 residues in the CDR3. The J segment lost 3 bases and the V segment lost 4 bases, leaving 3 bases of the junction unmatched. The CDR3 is CASSPRQGYNEQFF. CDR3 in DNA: TGTGCCAGCAGCCCTCGACAGGGCTACAATGAGCAGTTCTTC.

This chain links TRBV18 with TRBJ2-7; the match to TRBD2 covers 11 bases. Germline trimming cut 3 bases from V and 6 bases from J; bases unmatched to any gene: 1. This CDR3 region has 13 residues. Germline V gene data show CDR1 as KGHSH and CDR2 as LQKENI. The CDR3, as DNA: TGTGCCAGCTCACCGGGACTAGCGGCCGAGCAGTACTTC. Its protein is CASSPGLAAEQYF.

CDR3 residues: CASRPAGGPYNEQFF. CDR3 nucleotides: TGTGCCAGCAGACCAGCGGGGGGCCCTTACAATGAGCAGTTCTTC. The gene calls are TRBV6-5 and TRBJ2-1, with 9 bases that match TRBD2. The CDR3 spans 15 residues. V shed 6 bases and J 4 bases; nucleotides not matched to a gene: 7. Germline V lookup: CDR1 MNHEY, CDR2 SVGAGI.

CDR3 amino acids: CAWNWREGGELFF. DNA of the CDR3: TGTGCCTGGAACTGGAGGGAGGGCGGGGAGCTGTTTTTT. The J gene is TRBJ2-2, the V gene TRBV30; 7 nucleotides line up with TRBD2. V lost 4 bases and J lost 7; bases outside the gene matches: 6. CDR1 and CDR2 (germline): GTSNPN, SVGIG (reference sequence). The CDR3 totals 13 residues. Using reference TRBV30 and TRBJ2-2 for the parts outside the CDR3, the full variable domain is SQTIHQWPATLVQPVGSPLSLECTVEGTSNPNLYWYRQAAGRGLQLLFYSVGIGQISSEVPQNLSASRPQDRQFILSSKKLLLSDSGFYLCAWNWREGGELFFGEGSRLTVL.

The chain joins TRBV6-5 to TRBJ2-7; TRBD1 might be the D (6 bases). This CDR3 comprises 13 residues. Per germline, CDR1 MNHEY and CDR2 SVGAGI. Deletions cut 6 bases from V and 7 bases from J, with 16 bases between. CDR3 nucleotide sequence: TGTGCCAGCAGCCCCCTGGGGGCGAGGGAGCAGTACTTC. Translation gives CASSPLGAREQYF.

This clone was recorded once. Here the CDR3 reads CASRWLQLNTEAFF. Written as DNA, the CDR3 is TGTGCCAGCCGATGGTTACAGCTGAACACTGAAGCTTTCTTT. This chain connects TRBV4-2 to TRBJ1-1; no clear D. Germline-derived CDR1 and CDR2 are LGHNA and YNFKEQ. The CDR3 spans 14 residues. V was pared by 8 bases and J by 0 bases, with 13 bases between.

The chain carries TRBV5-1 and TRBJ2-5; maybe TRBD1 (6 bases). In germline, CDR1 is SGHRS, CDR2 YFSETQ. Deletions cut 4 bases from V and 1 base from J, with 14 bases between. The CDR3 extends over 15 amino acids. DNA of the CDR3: TGCGCCAGCAGCCGAACACAGGGCTCCCAAGAGACCCAGTACTTC. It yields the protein CASSRTQGSQETQYF.

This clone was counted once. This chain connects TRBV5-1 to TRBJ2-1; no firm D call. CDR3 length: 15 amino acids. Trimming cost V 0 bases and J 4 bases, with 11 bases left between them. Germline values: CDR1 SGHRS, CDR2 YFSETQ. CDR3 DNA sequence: TGCGCCAGCAGCTTGGGCACAAAGGAGTACAATGAGCAGTTCTTC. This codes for CASSLGTKEYNEQFF.

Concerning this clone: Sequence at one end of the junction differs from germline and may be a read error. CDR3 nucleotide sequence: TGTGCCAGCAGCCAAGTGCCGGTTCAACACTACTTT. This encodes CASSQVPVQHYF. The chain recombines TRBV3-1 (or the pseudogene TRBV3-2) with TRBJ1-1, with D unresolved. Germline lookup yields CDR1 LGHDT and CDR2 YNNKEL (reference sequence). This CDR3 is built from 12 residues.

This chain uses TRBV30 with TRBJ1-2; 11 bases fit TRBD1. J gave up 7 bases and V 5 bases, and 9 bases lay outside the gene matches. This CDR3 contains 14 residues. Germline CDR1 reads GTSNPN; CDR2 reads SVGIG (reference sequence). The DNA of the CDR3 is TGTGCCTGGGGACAGGGGGCTGTTGAGGTTGGCTACACCTTC. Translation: CAWGQGAVEVGYTF.